A single sample is the source of the 16 T cell receptor beta chains below, sequenced in a study of T cell changes during pregnancy in multiple sclerosis. Measured with immunoSEQ multiplex PCR; TCRdb has only the in-frame clones, and not every one. The table includes about 93,000 clones, approximately 92% detected once. Here the sequenced sample was peripheral blood, taken after pregnancy. These receptors were taken from a female donor with multiple sclerosis, enrolled in a pregnancy study.

This chain uses TRBV19 with TRBJ1-6; 9 positions agree with TRBD1. The germline V gene has CDR1 LNHDA and CDR2 SQIVND (reference sequence). Trimming cost V 10 bases and J 8 bases; bases outside gene matches: 21. CDR3 length equals 18 residues. CDR3 nucleotide sequence: TGTGCCACAGGCTTTCCCACCAGACAGGGGGAGGAACATTCACCCCTCCACTTT. It is translated as CATGFPTRQGEEHSPLHF.

This sequence joins TRBV30 and TRBJ1-5; D uncertain. This CDR3 is 13 amino acids long. The germline CDR1 and CDR2 sequences are GTSNPN and SVGIG (reference sequence). V was shortened by 2 bases and J by 4 bases, with 9 bases between the two germline ends. This CDR3 is CAWSIDFNQPQHF. CDR3 nucleotide sequence: TGTGCCTGGAGTATTGACTTTAATCAGCCCCAGCATTTT.

As to this clone: The sample holds other DNA sequences that translate to the same CDR3. This chain connects TRBV5-1 to TRBJ2-1; TRBD1 might be the D (6 bases). Germline loops: CDR1 SGHRS, CDR2 YFSETQ. The length of the CDR3 is 15 residues. Trimming shortened V by 2 bases and J by 0 bases, and 9 bases separated the two germline ends. As DNA, the CDR3 is TGCGCCAGCAGCTTACAGGGAAGCTCCTACAATGAGCAGTTCTTC. Amino acids: CASSLQGSSYNEQFF. The complete variable domain, with remaining parts taken from reference TRBV5-1 and TRBJ2-1, reads KAGVTQTPRYLIKTRGQQVTLSCSPISGHRSVSWYQQTPGQGLQFLFEYFSETQRNKGNFPGRFSGRQFSNSRSEMNVSTLELGDSALYLCASSLQGSSYNEQFFGPGTRLTVL.

CDR3 bases: TGTGCCAGCAGTTTACAATACTATGGCTACACCTTC. As protein: CASSLQYYGYTF. This chain links TRBV28 with TRBJ1-2; D remains ambiguous. The CDR3 consists of 12 residues. Germline CDR1 and CDR2: MDHEN and SYDVKM. V was clipped by 2 bases and J by 3 bases, with 4 bases between them.

This clone was observed a single time. The V and J genes are TRBV6-5 and TRBJ1-4, with D possibly TRBD1 on 5 matching bases. The CDR3 is 16 amino acids. Trimming left V 0 bases short and J 8 bases short, with 16 bases between. Germline-derived CDR1 and CDR2 are MNHEY and SVGAGI. As DNA, the CDR3 is TGTGCCAGCAGTTACTCGGGACGTCTCGGAGGGGAAAAACTGTTTTTT. It specifies CASSYSGRLGGEKLFF.

This chain connects TRBV18 to TRBJ2-3; the D gene is possibly TRBD2 (5 bases). V lost 2 bases and J lost 4, with 10 bases in between. CDR1 is KGHSH and CDR2 is LQKENI in the germline V gene. The CDR3 extends over 14 amino acids. For the CDR3, the DNA is TGTGCCAGCTCACCAAGAGCGGTCGCAGATACGCAGTATTTT. Translation gives CASSPRAVADTQYF. The full variable domain, its missing parts supplied by reference TRBV18 and TRBJ2-3, is NAGVMQNPRHLVRRRGQEARLRCSPMKGHSHVYWYRQLPEEGLKFMVYLQKENIIDESGMPKERFSAEFPKEGPSILRIQQVVRGDSAAYFCASSPRAVADTQYFGPGTRLTVL.

The chain has TRBV4-1 and TRBJ2-2; the D gene is possibly TRBD1 (5 bases). CDR3 length equals 18 residues. Between the trimmed V and J ends, which lost 0 bases and 0 bases, there was a span of 14 bases. Germline V gene lookup returns CDR1 MGHRA and CDR2 YSYEKL. CDR3 residues: CASSQDGAEFANTGELFF. In DNA form, the CDR3 reads TGCGCCAGCAGCCAAGATGGGGCGGAGTTCGCGAACACCGGGGAGCTGTTTTTT.

This sequence joins TRBV7-3 and TRBJ2-2, with D possibly matching TRBD2 (7 bases). The V end lost 2 bases, the J end lost 5 bases, and 15 bases lay between the germline ends. The germline CDR1 and CDR2 sequences are SGHTA and FQGTGA. The CDR3 extends over 16 amino acids. The CDR3 sequence: CASSLGTKAGTGELFF. CDR3 nucleotide sequence: TGTGCCAGCAGCTTAGGGACAAAAGCGGGGACCGGGGAGCTGTTTTTT.

This chain joins TRBV11-2 and TRBJ1-4, with 7 bases identical to TRBD1. The CDR3 sequence is 16 residues long. CDR1 and CDR2 from the germline V gene are SGHAT and FQNNGV. V trimming: 0 bases; J trimming: 1 base; junction bases outside the gene matches: 2. CDR3 DNA: TGTGCCAGCAGCTTAGATCAGGGGGGAACTAATGAAAAACTGTTTTTT. Translation gives CASSLDQGGTNEKLFF.

The V and J genes are TRBV10-3 and TRBJ2-3, with D possibly being TRBD2 (6 bases). Trimming removed 8 bases from V and 2 bases from J, with 11 bases in between. Germline V gene data show CDR1 as ENHRY and CDR2 as SYGVKD. This CDR3 contains 13 residues. CDR3 residues: CAIGRGLTDTQYF. The CDR3 coding sequence is TGTGCCATCGGACGGGGACTCACAGATACGCAGTATTTT.

The gene calls are TRBV2 and TRBJ1-2; 7 bases map to TRBD1. The V gene end was trimmed by 9 bases and the J gene end by 1 base; junction bases not matched to a gene: 17. Per germline, CDR1 SNHLY and CDR2 FYNNEI. This CDR3 comprises 17 residues. CDR3 amino acids: CASGPGQTYNINYGYTF. The CDR3 coding sequence is TGTGCCAGTGGTCCGGGACAGACTTACAATATTAACTATGGCTACACCTTC.

The chain combines TRBV19 with TRBJ1-4; TRBD1 matches 10 bases. In germline, CDR1 is LNHDA, CDR2 SQIVND (reference sequence). CDR3 length equals 16 residues. After removal of 6 bases from V and 0 bases from J, the junction contained 4 bases not matched to a gene. CDR3 protein: CASRTTGGSTNEKLFF. The CDR3 DNA reads TGTGCCAGTAGAACGACAGGGGGCTCAACTAATGAAAAACTGTTTTTT.

The gene calls are TRBV15 and TRBJ1-2, with 8 bases matching TRBD1. The J segment lost 8 bases and the V segment lost 5 bases, leaving 10 bases of the junction unmatched. From germline, CDR1 is LNHNV and CDR2 YYDKDF (reference sequence). CDR3 length equals 14 residues. Here the CDR3 reads CATSDRQGIRGYTF. DNA of the CDR3: TGTGCCACCAGCGATCGACAGGGGATCAGGGGCTACACCTTC.

This chain joins TRBV23-1 and TRBJ2-5; 8 bases fit TRBD1. Being an ORF, TRBV23-1 has a function that is uncertain. The CDR3 is 16 amino acids. The V gene end was trimmed by 3 bases and the J gene end by 2 bases; junction bases not matched to a gene: 8. CDR3 sequence: CASSHLGQGGQETQYF. As DNA, the CDR3 is TGCGCCAGCAGTCACCTTGGACAGGGAGGTCAAGAGACCCAGTACTTC.

The sample holds a few counts of this clone. V and J are TRBV7-2 and TRBJ2-7; D gene uncertain. The V and J ends lost 5 bases and 3 bases respectively, with 17 bases between them. The length of the CDR3 is 15 residues. Germline CDR1 and CDR2: SGHTA and FQGNSA. This CDR3 reads CASSQRSGFSYEQYF. The CDR3, as DNA: TGTGCCAGCAGCCAGAGGTCTGGGTTCAGCTACGAGCAGTACTTC.

The V and J genes are TRBV4-1 and TRBJ2-1; possible D gene TRBD2, 5 bases. Germline loops: CDR1 MGHRA, CDR2 YSYEKL. The CDR3 has 14 amino acids. V dropped 4 bases and J dropped 4 bases, with 11 bases sitting between them. The CDR3 spells CASSPEEAYNEQFF. The CDR3, as DNA: TGCGCCAGCAGCCCAGAGGAGGCATACAATGAGCAGTTCTTC.